Listed below are T cell receptor beta chains from one sample, sequenced in a study of cytomegalovirus exposure and HLA in healthy donors. Here immunoSEQ multiplex PCR was the method, and the copy in TCRdb shows in-frame clones only, minus some. The sample shows 150,000 to 170,000 clones, nearly 80% of them seen only once. Material: PBMCs. These receptors were collected from a man aged 25 to 40 in good health and CMV-seropositive. The CDR3 runs from the conserved cysteine through the conserved F or W. A D gene is named only where the DNA matches it firmly. Clone size, where shown, is once, few, many, or a class for clones that have expanded.

NA	TRBV4-2	TRBD2	TRBJ2-1	CASSQGLAGGSNYNEQFF	TGTGCCAGCAGCCAGGGACTAGCGGGAGGATCCAACTACAATGAGCAGTTCTTC
NA	TRBV27	NA	TRBJ2-7	CASSVRWGDYEQYF	TGTGCCAGCAGCGTCCGGTGGGGAGACTACGAGCAGTACTTC
NA	TRBV4-2	TRBD2	TRBJ2-7	CASSQVSGRARYEQYF	TGTGCCAGCAGCCAGGTAAGCGGGAGGGCCCGCTACGAGCAGTACTTC
NA	TRBV19	NA	TRBJ2-6	CASIRRDSGANVLTF	TGTGCCAGTATCAGGCGGGACTCTGGGGCCAACGTCCTGACTTTC
NA	TRBV2	NA	TRBJ1-5	CASSGQNQPQHF	TGTGCCAGCAGTGGACAGAATCAGCCCCAGCATTTT
NA	TRBV28	TRBD2	TRBJ2-1	CASSLFLAGIDEQFF	TGTGCCAGCAGTTTATTTCTAGCGGGAATCGATGAGCAGTTCTTC
NA	TRBV11-2	NA	TRBJ1-4	CASSSRGTADNEKLFF	TGTGCCAGCAGCAGTAGGGGGACCGCTGATAATGAAAAACTGTTTTTT
NA	TRBV5-1	TRBD2	TRBJ2-3	CASSLDPSGGTDTQYF	TGCGCCAGCAGCTTGGATCCAAGCGGGGGGACAGATACGCAGTATTTT
once	TRBV2	TRBD2	TRBJ2-1	CASRGLAGVGNEQFF	TGTGCCAGCAGGGGGCTAGCGGGAGTAGGCAATGAGCAGTTCTTC
NA	TRBV6-1	NA	TRBJ1-2	CASSGTRLRVTNYGYTF	TGTGCCAGCAGTGGCACAAGGTTGAGGGTCACCAACTATGGCTACACCTTC
NA	TRBV5-4	NA	TRBJ1-2	CASSLGGDRNYGYTF	TGTGCCAGCAGCTTAGGAGGGGATAGGAACTATGGCTACACCTTC
NA	TRBV25-1	TRBD1	TRBJ1-2	CASSETLTGGALGYTF	TGTGCCAGCAGTGAAACGTTAACAGGGGGCGCGTTAGGCTACACCTTC
few	TRBV11-2	NA	TRBJ2-7	CASSPSGLGYEQYF	TGTGCCAGCAGCCCCTCAGGGCTTGGCTACGAGCAGTACTTC
once	TRBV7-2	TRBD2	TRBJ2-1	CASSFARGTSKGNEQFF	TGTGCCAGCAGCTTCGCCCGCGGGACTAGCAAGGGCAATGAGCAGTTCTTC
NA	TRBV7-2	NA	TRBJ1-1	CASSLAGAGRTEAFF	TGTGCCAGCAGCTTAGCGGGGGCAGGGCGGACTGAAGCTTTCTTT
NA	TRBV18	TRBD1	TRBJ2-3	CASSRGQASTDTQYF	TGTGCCAGCTCAAGGGGACAGGCATCCACAGATACGCAGTATTTT
NA	TRBV5-5	NA	TRBJ1-3	CASSWGDRNTIYF	TGTGCCAGCAGCTGGGGCGATCGGAACACCATATATTTT
few	TRBV2	TRBD2	TRBJ2-5	CASSLRGQETQYF	TGTGCCAGCAGTCTGCGGGGGCAAGAGACCCAGTACTTC
NA	TRBV7-2	TRBD2	TRBJ2-7	CASSLVREGSYEQYF	TGTGCCAGCAGCTTAGTGCGGGAGGGATCCTACGAGCAGTACTTC
once	TRBV5-1	TRBD2	TRBJ2-2	CASSLGTSGPANTGELFF	TGCGCCAGCAGCTTGGGTACTAGCGGGCCGGCGAACACCGGGGAGCTGTTTTTT
NA	TRBV5-6	TRBD1	TRBJ2-7	CASSPLTGTGAYEQYF	TGTGCCAGCAGCCCCCTGACCGGGACAGGGGCTTACGAGCAGTACTTC
NA	TRBV6-1	NA	TRBJ2-4	CASSEGASVAKNIQYF	TGTGCCAGCAGTGAAGGCGCGTCGGTAGCCAAAAACATTCAGTACTTC
few	TRBV28	TRBD1	TRBJ1-6	CASSLFSRGTGDNSPLHF	TGTGCCAGCAGTTTATTTAGTCGTGGGACAGGGGACAATTCACCCCTCCACTTT
NA	TRBV11-2	NA	TRBJ1-1	CASSLDSYRAGTEAFF	TGTGCCAGCAGCTTAGATAGCTACCGAGCTGGAACTGAAGCTTTCTTT
NA	TRBV10-2	TRBD2	TRBJ2-3	CASSESGRGDTQYF	TGCGCCAGCAGTGAGAGTGGGAGGGGAGATACGCAGTATTTT
NA	TRBV27	TRBD2	TRBJ2-3	CASRGTSSRTDTQYF	TGTGCCAGCAGGGGGACTAGCAGCCGCACAGATACGCAGTATTTT
NA	TRBV6-5	TRBD2	TRBJ2-7	CASSYTASGSLDEQYF	TGTGCCAGCAGTTACACGGCTAGCGGGAGTCTAGACGAGCAGTACTTC
NA	TRBV19	TRBD1	TRBJ2-6	CASSIDSGQGAGGANVLTF	TGTGCCAGTAGTATAGACTCAGGACAGGGGGCTGGTGGGGCCAACGTCCTGACTTTC
NA	TRBV19	NA	TRBJ1-3	CASSIVAGKTSGNTIYF	TGTGCCAGTAGTATAGTCGCAGGGAAGACCTCTGGAAACACCATATATTTT
NA	TRBV18	NA	TRBJ2-5	CASSPRGETQYF	TGTGCCAGCTCACCACGCGGAGAGACCCAGTACTTC
NA	TRBV5-1	NA	TRBJ2-7	CASSLGTREQYF	TGCGCCAGCAGCTTGGGGACACGGGAGCAGTACTTC
NA	TRBV6-5	TRBD1	TRBJ1-2	CASSYGGQPYGYTF	TGTGCCAGCAGTTACGGGGGACAGCCATATGGCTACACCTTC
NA	TRBV11-3	NA	TRBJ2-7	CASSLEGISYEQYF	TGTGCCAGCAGCCTCGAGGGCATCTCCTACGAGCAGTACTTC
NA	TRBV19	TRBD2	TRBJ2-1	CASSMGLATGEQFF	TGTGCCAGTAGTATGGGACTAGCCACAGGTGAGCAGTTCTTC
once	TRBV18	NA	TRBJ2-5	CASSPFGGQETQYF	TGTGCCAGCTCACCATTCGGGGGCCAAGAGACCCAGTACTTC
NA	TRBV5-6	TRBD2	TRBJ2-5	CASSLAPGGRETQYF	TGTGCCAGCAGCTTGGCACCGGGGGGTCGAGAGACCCAGTACTTC
NA	TRBV19	TRBD1	TRBJ1-4	CASSTQGATNEKLFF	TGTGCCAGTAGTACCCAGGGGGCAACTAATGAAAAACTGTTTTTT
NA	TRBV11-3	TRBD1	TRBJ2-3	CASSLGQGATDTQYF	TGTGCCAGCAGCTTAGGCCAGGGGGCTACAGATACGCAGTATTTT
NA	TRBV14	TRBD1	TRBJ2-7	CAGNRDRGVLHEQYF	TGTGCCGGAAACAGGGACAGGGGTGTTCTGCACGAGCAGTACTTC
NA	TRBV7-7	TRBD2	TRBJ2-2	CASSPTSGGITGELFF	TGTGCTAGCAGCCCTACTAGCGGGGGTATCACCGGGGAGCTGTTTTTT
NA	TRBV15	TRBD2	TRBJ2-5	CATSRVPRGQETQYF	TGTGCCACCAGCAGAGTCCCGCGGGGGCAAGAGACCCAGTACTTC
NA	TRBV7-7	TRBD2	TRBJ2-2	CASSLAALAGAPGELFF	TGTGCTAGCAGCTTAGCGGCCCTAGCGGGAGCGCCCGGGGAGCTGTTTTTT
NA	TRBV29-1	NA	TRBJ1-1	CSAGHPTTEAFF	TGCAGCGCGGGACACCCGACCACTGAAGCTTTCTTT
NA	TRBV27	NA	TRBJ2-2	CASSFQASANTGELFF	TGTGCCAGCAGTTTTCAGGCTAGCGCGAACACCGGGGAGCTGTTTTTT
once	TRBV27	NA	TRBJ1-5	CASRRGRSNQPQHF	TGTGCCAGCAGGCGGGGGAGGAGCAATCAGCCCCAGCATTTT
few	TRBV18	NA	TRBJ2-7	CASSPLEGQTRGEQYF	TGTGCCAGCTCACCGTTGGAAGGGCAGACTCGGGGAGAGCAGTACTTC
NA	TRBV19	TRBD2	TRBJ2-7	CASSIDAPGRSGRSYEQYF	TGTGCCAGTAGTATAGATGCGCCGGGAAGGAGCGGGAGGTCCTACGAGCAGTACTTC
NA	TRBV5-6	NA	TRBJ2-2	CASSQGLNTGELFF	TGTGCCAGCAGCCAGGGGTTAAACACCGGGGAGCTGTTTTTT
NA	TRBV4-1	NA	TRBJ2-3	CASSHIGAGSTDTQYF	TGCGCCAGCAGCCACATCGGCGCGGGATCCACAGATACGCAGTATTTT
NA	TRBV15	TRBD1	TRBJ1-4	CATSRSTGKYEKLFF	TGTGCCACCAGCAGGTCGACAGGGAAGTATGAAAAACTGTTTTTT
once	TRBV5-1	TRBD2	TRBJ2-1	CASSELAGGGEQFF	TGCGCCAGCAGCGAACTAGCGGGAGGGGGTGAGCAGTTCTTC
NA	TRBV19	NA	TRBJ2-5	CASSTKGGGRETQYF	TGTGCCAGTAGTACCAAAGGAGGGGGCAGAGAGACCCAGTACTTC
once	TRBV10-3	TRBD1	TRBJ1-2	CAITGTAYGYTF	TGTGCCATAACCGGGACAGCCTATGGCTACACCTTC
NA	TRBV19	NA	TRBJ2-7	CASSIATSSSYEQYF	TGTGCCAGTAGTATAGCTACGAGTAGCTCCTACGAGCAGTACTTC